This T cell receptor beta chain was captured in a study of shared T cell receptors in the human thymus. The V segment lost 3 bases and the J segment 3 bases; nucleotides outside the gene matches: 6. CDR3 length: 18 residues. Germline values: CDR1 SGHRS, CDR2 YFSETQ. Sequencing used immunoSEQ multiplex PCR; TCRdb keeps in-frame clones, though not all of them. The sample carries 720,000 or so clones, roughly 85% recorded once. These same records also appear under a second study, on human thymus T cells. As that report states: Resected material from corrective heart surgery provided the thymus tissue analysed. Thymic and blood repertoires appeared to show biased V and J gene usage. Unrelated individuals reportedly shared highly overlapping thymic TCR repertoires.

The clonotype was recovered from a girl less than two years old with a congenital heart defect. Sequencing was done on a sample of thymocytes. The chain has TRBV5-1 and TRBJ2-1, with 16 bases fitting TRBD2. The chain's CDR3 is CASSSGLAGGPIYNEQFF. Written as DNA, the CDR3 is TGCGCCAGCAGCTCGGGACTAGCGGGGGGGCCCATCTACAATGAGCAGTTCTTC.